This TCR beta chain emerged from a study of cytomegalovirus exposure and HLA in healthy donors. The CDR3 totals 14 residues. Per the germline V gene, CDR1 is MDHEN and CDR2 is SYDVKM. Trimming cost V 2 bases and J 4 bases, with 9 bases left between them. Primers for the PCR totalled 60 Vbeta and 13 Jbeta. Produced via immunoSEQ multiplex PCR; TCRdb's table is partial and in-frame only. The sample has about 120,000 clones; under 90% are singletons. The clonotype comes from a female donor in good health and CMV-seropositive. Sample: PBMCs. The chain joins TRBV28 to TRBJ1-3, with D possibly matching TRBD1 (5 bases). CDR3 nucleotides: TGTGCCAGCAGTTTACCCGACAGAGGAAACACCATATATTTT. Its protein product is CASSLPDRGNTIYF.